This passage covers 5 T cell receptor beta chains from one sample sequenced in a study of shared clonotypes between healthy human individuals. Sequencing was performed with immunoSEQ multiplex PCR; in TCRdb, only in-frame clones are kept and a portion is missing. The sample has about half a million clones, 70% to 80% seen once; the top ten hold 13%. The sequenced material came from PBMCs. These receptors all stem from a woman aged 40 to 49 in good health. Some clones in this sample may be carry-over from other donors' samples.

The chain recombines TRBV9 with TRBJ2-3; D is possibly TRBD1 (5 bases). The ends were cut back, 4 bases at V and 8 bases at J, with 20 bases in the middle. Germline V gives CDR1 SGDLS, CDR2 YYNGEE. The CDR3 spans 15 residues. CDR3 bases: TGTGCCAGCAGCCCTAAGGACACCCTCTTCGGTACGCAGTATTTT. Translated, it gives CASSPKDTLFGTQYF. Full variable domain (outside the CDR3, taken from reference TRBV9 and TRBJ2-3): DSGVTQTPKHLITATGQRVTLRCSPRSGDLSVYWYQQSLDQGLQFLIQYYNGEERAKGNILERFSAQQFPDLHSELNLSSLELGDSALYFCASSPKDTLFGTQYFGPGTRLTVL.

The chain recombines TRBV28 with TRBJ1-4; tentatively, D is TRBD1 (5 bases). Germline V gives CDR1 MDHEN, CDR2 SYDVKM. The CDR3 sequence is 16 residues long. Trimming left V 7 bases short and J 7 bases short, with 22 bases between. This CDR3 reads CASIPTGREGVEKLFF. Written as DNA, the CDR3 is TGTGCCAGCATCCCAACGGGCAGGGAGGGTGTTGAAAAACTGTTTTTT.

This clone was picked up one time. V and J are TRBV5-1 and TRBJ2-1; the D is unclear. The V end lost 0 bases, the J end lost 4 bases, and 5 bases lay between the germline ends. The CDR3 contains 13 residues. CDR1 and CDR2 (germline): SGHRS, YFSETQ. The CDR3, as DNA: TGCGCCAGCAGCTTGGAACTGTACAATGAGCAGTTCTTC. Translating gives CASSLELYNEQFF.

The sample holds one count of this clone. Other DNA sequences of this sample code for an identical CDR3. The chain couples TRBV9 to TRBJ2-7; D is ambiguous. This CDR3 is built from 14 residues. Trimming stripped 2 bases from V and 0 bases from J, with 9 bases between. Germline values: CDR1 SGDLS, CDR2 YYNGEE. The CDR3 bases are TGTGCCAGCAGCGTCGGCGGAAGCTCCTACGAGCAGTACTTC. It translates to CASSVGGSSYEQYF.

V usage is TRBV15 and J usage is TRBJ2-3; a possible D gene is TRBD2 (6 bases). V lost 5 bases, J lost 4 bases, and 22 bases lay in between. The CDR3 covers 17 residues. Germline loops: CDR1 LNHNV, CDR2 YYDKDF (reference sequence). The chain's CDR3 is CATSEPGRTNYPDTQYF. The CDR3 DNA follows: TGTGCCACCAGCGAACCCGGCAGGACTAACTACCCAGATACGCAGTATTTT. Full variable domain (outside the CDR3, taken from reference TRBV15 and TRBJ2-3): DAMVIQNPRYQVTQFGKPVTLSCSQTLNHNVMYWYQQKSSQAPKLLFHYYDKDFNNEADTPDNFQSRRPNTSFCFLDIRSPGLGDTAMYLCATSEPGRTNYPDTQYFGPGTRLTVL.